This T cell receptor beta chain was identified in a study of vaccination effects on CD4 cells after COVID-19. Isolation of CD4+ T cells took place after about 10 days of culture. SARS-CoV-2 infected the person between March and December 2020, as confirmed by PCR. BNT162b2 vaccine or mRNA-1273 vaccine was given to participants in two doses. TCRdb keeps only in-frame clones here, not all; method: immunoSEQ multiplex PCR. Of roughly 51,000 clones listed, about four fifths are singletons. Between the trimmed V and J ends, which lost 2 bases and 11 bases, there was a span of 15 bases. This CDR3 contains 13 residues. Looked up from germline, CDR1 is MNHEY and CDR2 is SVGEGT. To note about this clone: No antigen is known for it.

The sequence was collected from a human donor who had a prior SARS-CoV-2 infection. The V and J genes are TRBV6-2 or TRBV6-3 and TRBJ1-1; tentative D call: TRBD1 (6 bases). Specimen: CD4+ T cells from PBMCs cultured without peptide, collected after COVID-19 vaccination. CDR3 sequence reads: CASSYGPGVRAFF. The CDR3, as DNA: TGTGCCAGCAGTTACGGACCAGGGGTGAGGGCTTTCTTT.